The 20 T cell receptor beta chains below were found in one sample sequenced in a study of HIV-infected patients and healthy controls. Whole blood was used without fractionation, so all unsorted peripheral T cells were included. Reverse transcription used roughly 450 ng RNA and constant-region primers for alpha and beta. Using multiplexing indices, alpha and beta chain libraries were generated apart by chain-specific third strand synthesis. MiXCR, run by TCRdb on the 5' RACE reads, gives a single entry per CDR3 protein. The sample has more than 9,500 distinct CDR3 sequences; around a tenth are singletons. Material: blood, obtained before antiretroviral therapy. The receptors stem from an adult with HIV infection. The donor label of this sample is uncertain.

The rearrangement links TRBV7-9 to TRBJ1-5, with 11 bases that match TRBD1. Germline CDR1 SEHNR, CDR2 FQNEAQ (reference sequence). The CDR3 extends over 17 amino acids. V gave up 6 bases and J gave up 6 bases; unmatched junction bases: 13. The CDR3 DNA reads TGTGCCAGCAGTCGTCAAACGTCGGACAGGGGGCTTCAGCCCCAGCATTTT. This translates into CASSRQTSDRGLQPQHF.

This clonotype was counted ten times or more. The chain couples TRBV15 to TRBJ2-7; D uncertain. V lost 4 bases and J 6 bases, leaving 16 bases between the germline ends. This CDR3 spans 14 amino acids. Germline CDR1 and CDR2: LNHNV and YYDKDF (reference sequence). The CDR3 nucleotides read TGTGCCACCAGCACTCCTGGAACAAGCGCCGAGCAGTACTTC. Its protein is CATSTPGTSAEQYF.

V usage is TRBV20-1 and J usage is TRBJ2-7; TRBD1 agrees at 9 bases. Germline V gene lookup returns CDR1 DFQATT and CDR2 SNEGSKA (reference sequence). The CDR3 has 15 residues. Trimming removed 5 bases from V and 4 bases from J; junction bases left unmatched: 12. As DNA, the CDR3 is TGCAGTGCTGCTACTACAGGGGGCGCGTTTTACGAGCAGTACTTC. This gives the protein CSAATTGGAFYEQYF.

The chain carries TRBV7-2 and TRBJ2-3; D is possibly TRBD1 (6 bases). Germline V lookup: CDR1 SGHTA, CDR2 FQGNSA. The CDR3 has 15 residues. V was trimmed by 2 bases and J by 6 bases, leaving 15 bases between them. The CDR3 loop is CASSLISGGRDTQYF. The CDR3 bases are TGTGCCAGCAGCTTAATCAGTGGGGGCAGGGATACGCAGTATTTT.

At least ten counts were recorded for this clonotype. The V gene is TRBV3-1, the J gene TRBJ1-2, with D unclear. The CDR3 is 17 amino acids. Trimming pared 0 bases from V and 2 bases from J, leaving 16 bases between. Germline assignment: CDR1 LGHDT and CDR2 YNNKEL (reference sequence). CDR3 DNA: TGTGCCAGCAGCCAAGATATTGGTCGGAGTTCCAACTATGGCTACACCTTC. Its protein is CASSQDIGRSSNYGYTF.

For this clonotype: A much larger clone differs by one base, so this may be a read error. The chain links TRBV6-5 to TRBJ2-7; 8 nucleotides align to TRBD1. V was pared by 2 bases and J by 9 bases, with 9 bases of the junction left unmatched. The CDR3 is 14 residues long. The germline gives CDR1 MNHEY, CDR2 SVGAGI. CDR3 protein: CASSYVQGALGQYF. The CDR3 DNA is TGTGCCAGCAGTTACGTTCAGGGGGCGCTTGGGCAGTACTTC.

The V gene is TRBV27, the J gene TRBJ1-5; no clear D. Germline V gives CDR1 MNHEY, CDR2 SMNVEV (reference sequence). V shed 0 bases and J shed 9 bases, with 18 bases lying between them. The CDR3 covers 16 residues. The CDR3 bases are TGTGCCAGCAGTTTATCGTTTAGGGCAGGCGAGAGGCCCCAGCATTTT. Translating gives CASSLSFRAGERPQHF.

The sample holds many counts of this clonotype. CDR3 region: CAWSSGAHSNQPQHF. The CDR3 nucleotides are TGTGCCTGGAGTTCTGGAGCTCATAGCAATCAGCCCCAGCATTTT. This sequence joins TRBV30 and TRBJ1-5, with D uncertain. CDR3 length equals 15 residues. Germline V gives CDR1 GTSNPN, CDR2 SVGIG (reference sequence). V was cut by 2 bases and J by 0 bases, with 11 bases left in between.

The V gene is TRBV7-9, the J gene TRBJ1-1; D gene ambiguous. The CDR3 contains 14 residues. Germline V lookup: CDR1 SEHNR, CDR2 FQNEAQ (reference sequence). V was trimmed by 4 bases and J by 3 bases, leaving 12 bases between them. This CDR3 is CASSSSASDTEAFF. The CDR3 DNA reads TGTGCCAGCAGCTCTTCCGCATCTGACACTGAAGCTTTCTTT.

This chain links TRBV29-1 with TRBJ2-7; D uncertain. The CDR3 covers 11 residues. V was trimmed by 7 bases and J by 5 bases, leaving 12 bases between them. From germline, CDR1 is SQVTM and CDR2 ANQGSEA. In DNA, the CDR3 is TGCAGCGCCAGAACGGGTGACGAGCAGTACTTC. Translation: CSARTGDEQYF.

The table lists this clonotype with a few counts. V and J are TRBV20-1 and TRBJ2-7; TRBD1 aligns across 9 bases. Germline CDR1 and CDR2: DFQATT and SNEGSKA (reference sequence). The CDR3 contains 17 residues. After removal of 0 bases from V and 6 bases from J, the junction contained 15 bases not matched to a gene. CDR3 bases: TGCAGTGCTAGAGATCGTGCAAGAAGGACAGGGGTTTTCGAGCAGTACTTC. Residues: CSARDRARRTGVFEQYF.

This clonotype was observed many times. CDR3: CASSGNNYGYTF. CDR3 nucleotides: TGTGCCAGCAGTGGGAACAACTATGGCTACACCTTC. The genes are TRBV25-1 and TRBJ1-2; no reliable D call. This CDR3 has 12 residues. CDR1 MGHDK and CDR2 SYGVNS come from the germline V gene. V lost 4 bases, J lost 2 bases, and 5 bases lay in between.

This clonotype is classed as large. The chain joins TRBV29-1 to TRBJ1-1, with a tentative D call TRBD1 (5 bases). The CDR3 is made up of 11 amino acids. Germline V lookup: CDR1 SQVTM, CDR2 ANQGSEA. The DNA of the CDR3 is TGCGTGATTTTAGACAGTCATGAAGCTTTCTTT. Translating it yields CVILDSHEAFF. The whole variable domain, remainder taken from reference TRBV29-1 and TRBJ1-1, is SAVISQKPSRDICQRGTSLTIQCQVDSQVTMMFWYRQQPGQSLTLIATANQGSEATYESGFVIDKFPISRPNLTFSTLTVSNMSPEDSSIYLCVILDSHEAFFGQGTRLTVV.

By sample share, this clonotype is medium-sized. This rearrangement joins TRBV7-9 to TRBJ2-3, with 12 bases fitting TRBD2. The CDR3 runs to 20 residues. The trim removed 5 bases at V and 4 bases at J, leaving 19 bases unmatched. CDR1 is SEHNR, CDR2 FQNEAQ, per germline (reference sequence). The CDR3 coding sequence is TGTGCCAGCAGCGGGAGCGAGACAGGGGCGGCTAGCGGGGGGGCAGATACGCAGTATTTT. As protein: CASSGSETGAASGGADTQYF. The variable domain in full, completed from reference TRBV7-9 and TRBJ2-3, reads DTGVSQNPRHKITKRGQNVTFRCDPISEHNRLYWYRQTLGQGPEFLTYFQNEAQLEKSRLLSDRFSAERPKGSFSTLEIQRTEQGDSAMYLCASSGSETGAASGGADTQYFGPGTRLTVL.

There are a few counts of this clonotype. The chain joins TRBV6-1 to TRBJ1-2, with a weak D call TRBD1 (5 bases). V shed 3 bases and J shed 8 bases, with 22 bases lying between them. Germline-derived CDR1 and CDR2 are MNHNS and SASEGT. The CDR3 consists of 16 residues. The CDR3 DNA follows: TGTGCCAGCAGTGATGGACGGGTCCGCCTGGGGGGAGGCTACACCTTC. It specifies CASSDGRVRLGGGYTF.

In its sample, this clonotype was seen many times. The chain employs TRBV7-6 and TRBJ2-7, with a weak D call TRBD2 (6 bases). The ends were cut back, 1 base at V and 3 bases at J, with 16 bases in the middle. Per the germline V gene, CDR1 is SGHVS and CDR2 is FNYEAQ. The CDR3 runs to 16 residues. The CDR3 is CASSLEMGGVSYEQYF. In nucleotides, the CDR3 is TGTGCCAGCAGCTTAGAAATGGGGGGAGTAAGCTACGAGCAGTACTTC.

This clonotype has a count of ten or more. The chain carries TRBV10-1 and TRBJ2-7; no definite D call. Looked up from germline, CDR1 is WNHNN and CDR2 is SYGVQD (reference sequence). The CDR3 covers 12 residues. Trimming pared 1 base from V and 4 bases from J, leaving 5 bases between. The CDR3 protein is CASSELGYEQYF. The CDR3 coding sequence is TGCGCCAGCAGTGAGTTGGGTTACGAGCAGTACTTC.

This clonotype was seen repeatedly, ten times or more. The J gene is TRBJ2-1, the V gene TRBV2; D not certain. This CDR3 has 16 residues. Germline V gene data show CDR1 as SNHLY and CDR2 as FYNNEI. V lost 1 base to trimming and J lost 3 bases, with 13 bases between them. The CDR3 region is CASSEVRLLVYNEQFF. The CDR3 DNA reads as TGTGCCAGCAGTGAAGTGAGACTCCTAGTCTACAATGAGCAGTTCTTC.

This clonotype turned up a few times. The chain joins TRBV6-2 or TRBV6-3 to TRBJ2-1; 9 bases match TRBD2. Germline-derived CDR1 and CDR2 are MNHEY and SVGEGT. The CDR3 totals 16 residues. V was pared by 0 bases and J by 7 bases, with 7 bases of the junction left unmatched. The CDR3 region is CASSYSRLAGRNEQFF. DNA of the CDR3: TGTGCCAGCAGTTACTCGCGGCTAGCGGGACGAAATGAGCAGTTCTTC.

The table lists this clonotype with many counts. CDR3 protein: CSARGLGVDTQYF. CDR3 DNA sequence: TGCAGTGCTAGAGGACTGGGGGTAGATACGCAGTATTTT. The chain employs TRBV20-1 and TRBJ2-3; D may correspond to TRBD1 or TRBD2 (5 bases each). This CDR3 contains 13 residues. Trimming took off 1 base at V and 5 bases at J, with 10 bases between the two ends. CDR1 is DFQATT and CDR2 is SNEGSKA in the germline V gene (reference sequence).